The clone carrying this TCR beta chain came up a few times. MiXCR, run by TCRdb on the 5' RACE reads, gives a single entry per CDR3 protein. Here the sample spans a few hundred thousand distinct CDR3 sequences, approximately 12% being singletons. These data are taken from a study of T cells after yellow fever vaccination. CDR1 is DFQATT, CDR2 SNEGSKA, per germline (reference sequence). CDR3 length: 14 amino acids. Trimming removed 2 bases from V and 5 bases from J, with 13 bases in between. The rearrangement uses TRBV20-1 and TRBJ2-4; the D call may be TRBD1 or TRBD2 (7 bases each). The clonotype comes from a man in his thirties or forties who received the YFV17D yellow fever vaccine. This material consisted of CD4+ T cells sorted from PBMCs, taken 45 days after the yellow fever booster vaccination. CDR3 coding DNA: TGCAGTGCTAGAATGACAGGGAGGGAAAACATTCAGTACTTC. Amino acid sequence: CSARMTGRENIQYF.